The 23 T cell receptor beta chains below all came from one sample that was sequenced in a study of T-cell memory formation after mild COVID-19. Using its own MiXCR run on the 5' RACE reads, TCRdb lists one record per CDR3 protein. Among 300,000 to 400,000 distinct CDR3 sequences listed, more than 15% were seen once. Sequencing input: PBMCs or a T cell subset sorted from them (not recorded which). Source of these receptors: a man between 18 and 29 years old who had mild COVID-19 (a few samples of this study predate the infection). Cell type and time point are not known.

In its sample, this clonotype was seen a few times. This sequence joins TRBV6-2 or TRBV6-3 and TRBJ1-5; D remains ambiguous. V was cut by 7 bases and J by 2 bases, with 12 bases left in between. Germline values: CDR1 MNHEY, CDR2 SVGEGT. This CDR3 comprises 14 residues. Written as DNA, the CDR3 is TGTGCCAGCACTAAGGACCTACGCAATCAGCCCCAGCATTTT. As protein: CASTKDLRNQPQHF.

The genes are TRBV7-9 and TRBJ1-1, with D unresolved. CDR1 is SEHNR and CDR2 is FQNEAQ in the germline V gene (reference sequence). V dropped 10 bases and J dropped 1 base, with 10 bases sitting between them. The CDR3 spans 12 residues. The CDR3 bases are TGTGCCATAATTGAAGAGAACACTGAAGCTTTCTTT. This sequence encodes CAIIEENTEAFF.

This clonotype was detected only a few times. This chain joins TRBV5-1 and TRBJ2-1; the D gene is possibly TRBD1 (5 bases). Trimming shortened V by 7 bases and J by 9 bases, and 11 bases separated the two germline ends. The CDR3 contains 11 residues. CDR1 and CDR2 (germline): SGHRS, YFSETQ. For the CDR3, the DNA is TGCGCCAGCGGCGCAGGGCTTGAGCAGTTCTTC. Amino acids: CASGAGLEQFF. Together with reference TRBV5-1 and TRBJ2-1, the CDR3 gives the full variable domain: KAGVTQTPRYLIKTRGQQVTLSCSPISGHRSVSWYQQTPGQGLQFLFEYFSETQRNKGNFPGRFSGRQFSNSRSEMNVSTLELGDSALYLCASGAGLEQFFGPGTRLTVL.

The chain links TRBV3-1 to TRBJ1-4; D is unclear. The CDR3 has 13 amino acids. The V end was cut by 1 base, the J end by 8 bases, with 8 bases between. The germline V gene has CDR1 LGHDT and CDR2 YNNKEL (reference sequence). DNA for the CDR3: TGTGCCAGCAGCCAAGTCCATAAGGAAAAACTGTTTTTT. Translating gives CASSQVHKEKLFF.

The chain recombines TRBV30 with TRBJ2-7, with TRBD1 as a possible D gene (5 bases). The V end was cut by 4 bases, the J end by 1 base, with 11 bases between. Per the germline V gene, CDR1 is GTSNPN and CDR2 is SVGIG (reference sequence). The CDR3 sequence is 13 residues long. In DNA form, the CDR3 reads TGTGCCTGGAAGGGGTGGGAATCCTACGAGCAGTACTTC. Amino acid sequence: CAWKGWESYEQYF.

There are many counts of this clonotype. V is TRBV12-3 or TRBV12-4 and J is TRBJ2-3; D call uncertain. Trimming took off 3 bases at V and 4 bases at J, with 8 bases between the two ends. This CDR3 spans 13 amino acids. The CDR3 sequence is CASSFRVPDTQYF. The CDR3 nucleotides are TGTGCCAGCAGTTTTAGGGTTCCAGATACGCAGTATTTT.

This clonotype was counted a few times. V gene TRBV4-1 combines with J gene TRBJ2-3, with a weak D call TRBD2 (7 bases). The CDR3 totals 14 residues. Germline lookup yields CDR1 MGHRA and CDR2 YSYEKL. Trimming took 4 bases from V and 4 from J, leaving 12 bases between them. The CDR3 protein is CASSRGGSADTQYF. Written as DNA, the CDR3 is TGCGCCAGCAGCCGGGGGGGCTCTGCAGATACGCAGTATTTT.

This chain links TRBV12-3 or TRBV12-4 with TRBJ2-2, with 7 nucleotides matching TRBD1. This CDR3 is built from 16 residues. Trimming removed 3 bases from V and 5 bases from J; junction bases left unmatched: 9. The CDR3 DNA reads TGTGCCAGCAGTTTGGGCAGGGGGTCGTGGACCGGGGAGCTGTTTTTT. The encoded protein is CASSLGRGSWTGELFF.

This clonotype was recorded a few times. The rearrangement joins TRBV4-1 to TRBJ1-3; D may be TRBD1 (6 bases). The germline V and J ends were trimmed by 7 bases and 4 bases, with 14 bases remaining between them. The germline V gene encodes CDR1 MGHRA and CDR2 YSYEKL. The CDR3 runs 14 residues. The CDR3 DNA is TGCGCCAGCAAGTACAGGGTGGCCGGAAACACCATATATTTT. Translation: CASKYRVAGNTIYF.

V usage is TRBV7-3 and J usage is TRBJ2-5; 15 nucleotides align to TRBD2. Germline CDR1 reads SGHTA; CDR2 reads FQGTGA. The CDR3 is made up of 17 amino acids. V lost 5 bases and J lost 2; bases outside the gene matches: 6. The CDR3 region is CASSPGLAGGTQETQYF. Written as DNA, the CDR3 is TGTGCCAGCAGCCCCGGACTAGCGGGGGGGACGCAAGAGACCCAGTACTTC.

In its sample, this clonotype was seen a few times. J is TRBJ2-7 and V is TRBV29-1; D is perhaps TRBD1 (6 bases). Trimming pared 5 bases from V and 3 bases from J, leaving 11 bases between. Looked up from germline, CDR1 is SQVTM and CDR2 is ANQGSEA. This CDR3 has 12 amino acids. The CDR3 loop is CSVLDSYYEQYF. In DNA, the CDR3 is TGCAGCGTTCTGGACAGTTACTACGAGCAGTACTTC.

This clonotype was seen a handful of times. The rearrangement joins TRBV7-6 to TRBJ1-6, with a weak D call TRBD1 (5 bases). This CDR3 spans 16 amino acids. Trimming shortened V by 6 bases and J by 0 bases, and 12 bases separated the two germline ends. The germline V gene has CDR1 SGHVS and CDR2 FNYEAQ. CDR3 region: CASSRQLSSYNSPLHF. CDR3 nucleotide sequence: TGTGCCAGCAGTCGACAGCTTTCCTCCTATAATTCACCCCTCCACTTT.

The rearrangement links TRBV2 to TRBJ1-4; D remains ambiguous. CDR1 and CDR2 (germline): SNHLY, FYNNEI. CDR3 length equals 9 residues. The V and J ends lost 9 bases and 6 bases respectively, with 2 bases between them. CDR3 coding DNA: TGTGCCAGGGATGAAAAACTGTTTTTT. Encoded protein: CARDEKLFF.

The chain joins TRBV6-5 to TRBJ2-1, with 7 positions matching TRBD1. Germline loops: CDR1 MNHEY, CDR2 SVGAGI. With V trimmed by 4 bases and J by 3 bases, 0 bases remained unmatched. The CDR3 extends over 13 amino acids. The CDR3 sequence: CASSWDSYNEQFF. CDR3 nucleotide sequence: TGTGCCAGCAGTTGGGACAGCTACAATGAGCAGTTCTTC.

The chain employs TRBV29-1 and TRBJ1-1, with TRBD1 identical over 11 bases. V lost 7 bases to trimming and J lost 4 bases; unmatched junction nucleotides: 5. Germline loops: CDR1 SQVTM, CDR2 ANQGSEA. The CDR3 spans 13 residues. The CDR3 region is CSGIGTGGTEAFF. CDR3 DNA sequence: TGCAGCGGCATAGGGACAGGGGGCACTGAAGCTTTCTTT.

The gene calls are TRBV6-1 and TRBJ2-7, with D uncertain. The CDR3 consists of 13 residues. In germline, CDR1 is MNHNS, CDR2 SASEGT. V was pared by 6 bases and J by 1 base, with 10 bases between. The CDR3 DNA is TGTGCCAGCAGCCGATTTTCGTCCTACGAGCAGTACGTC. This sequence encodes CASSRFSSYEQYV.

V usage is TRBV3-1 and J usage is TRBJ2-3; D uncertain. The CDR3 length is 16 residues. Between the trimmed V and J ends, which lost 1 base and 1 base, there was a span of 12 bases. CDR1 LGHDT and CDR2 YNNKEL come from the germline V gene (reference sequence). The CDR3 DNA sequence: TGTGCCAGCAGCCAAGGCAATGGGTTTGGCACAGATACGCAGTATTTT. This codes for CASSQGNGFGTDTQYF.

This clonotype has just a few counts. J is TRBJ2-2 and V is TRBV4-1, with 14 bases lining up with TRBD2. From germline, CDR1 is MGHRA and CDR2 YSYEKL. This CDR3 comprises 16 residues. With 5 bases clipped from V and 6 bases from J, the junction kept 5 bases outside the gene matches. The CDR3 spells CASSYGTSGGAGELFF. DNA of the CDR3: TGCGCCAGCAGCTACGGGACTAGCGGGGGTGCCGGGGAGCTGTTTTTT.

This clonotype showed up many times. The V and J genes are TRBV5-1 and TRBJ1-4; tentatively, D is TRBD1 (6 bases). The V gene lost 4 bases and the J gene lost 8 bases, with 18 bases spanning the gap. Germline CDR1 SGHRS, CDR2 YFSETQ. CDR3 length equals 15 residues. The CDR3 DNA follows: TGCGCCAGCAGCCTGGAGGGGGGAAACGGCGAAAAACTGTTTTTT. Encoded protein: CASSLEGGNGEKLFF.

J is TRBJ2-5 and V is TRBV14, with 10 nucleotides matching TRBD2. The germline V gene encodes CDR1 SGHDN and CDR2 FVKESK. This CDR3 is 18 amino acids long. V lost 0 bases and J lost 5; bases outside the gene matches: 12. The CDR3 bases are TGTGCCAGCAGCCAAGATTGGGCTAGCGGGGGCCTCCAGGAGACCCAGTACTTC. This encodes CASSQDWASGGLQETQYF.

This clonotype was counted a single time. The chain carries TRBV30 and TRBJ2-5; 12 bases match TRBD2. CDR1 and CDR2 from the germline V gene are GTSNPN and SVGIG (reference sequence). Unmatched junction bases numbered 5, after V lost 2 bases and J lost 4 bases. This CDR3 region has 15 residues. Written as DNA, the CDR3 is TGTGCCTGGAGTCTAGCGGGGGGGTCGATAGAGACCCAGTACTTC. This sequence encodes CAWSLAGGSIETQYF.

This clonotype was seen more than once but under ten times. The chain employs TRBV28 and TRBJ1-1, with 11 nucleotides matching TRBD1. V lost 5 bases, J lost 11 bases, and 7 bases stayed unmatched. The V gene's germline CDR1 is MDHEN and CDR2 SYDVKM. The CDR3 totals 13 residues. The CDR3 DNA follows: TGTGCCAGCAGTCGGGGACAGGGGGGCGGGGCTTTCTTT. It translates to CASSRGQGGGAFF.

The table lists this clonotype with many counts. The chain has TRBV7-3 and TRBJ1-1, with D perhaps TRBD1 (5 bases). The CDR3 consists of 13 residues. Trimming stripped 4 bases from V and 3 bases from J, with 9 bases between. Germline loops: CDR1 SGHTA, CDR2 FQGTGA. This CDR3 reads CASSSGDDTEAFF. CDR3 nucleotide sequence: TGTGCCAGCAGCTCCGGGGACGACACTGAAGCTTTCTTT.